In this sample, the clone carrying this T cell receptor (beta chain) turned up once. The entry originates in a study of blood T cell repertoires in COVID-19. The CDR3 has 16 amino acids. Per germline, CDR1 SGDLS and CDR2 YYNGEE. Trimming pared 4 bases from V and 1 base from J, leaving 14 bases between. Profiling relied on immunoSEQ multiplex PCR, and the TCRdb table lists in-frame clones only, not all of them. This table has approximately 300,000 clones, roughly 90% appearing once. Sequenced: peripheral blood. This clonotype was obtained from a woman aged 25-40 years with COVID-19, enrolled during active disease. This chain connects TRBV9 to TRBJ2-2; a weak D match, TRBD1 (5 bases). The CDR3 nucleotides are TGTGCCAGCAGCCCCCGTGGGCAGGGGAACACCGGGGAGCTGTTTTTT. Its protein product is CASSPRGQGNTGELFF.